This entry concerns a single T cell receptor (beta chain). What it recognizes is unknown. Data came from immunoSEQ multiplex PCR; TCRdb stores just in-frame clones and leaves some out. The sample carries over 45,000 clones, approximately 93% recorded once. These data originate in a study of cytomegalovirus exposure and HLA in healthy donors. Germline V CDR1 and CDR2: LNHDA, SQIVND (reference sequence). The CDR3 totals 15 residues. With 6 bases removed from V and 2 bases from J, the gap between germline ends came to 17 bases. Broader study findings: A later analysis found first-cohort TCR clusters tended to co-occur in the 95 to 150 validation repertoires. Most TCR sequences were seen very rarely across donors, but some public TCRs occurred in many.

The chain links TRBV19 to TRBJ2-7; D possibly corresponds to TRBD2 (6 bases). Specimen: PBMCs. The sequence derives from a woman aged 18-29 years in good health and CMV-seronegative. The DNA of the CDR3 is TGTGCCAGTAGCGATCCGGGGACTGTCACCTACGAGCAGTACTTC. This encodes CASSDPGTVTYEQYF.